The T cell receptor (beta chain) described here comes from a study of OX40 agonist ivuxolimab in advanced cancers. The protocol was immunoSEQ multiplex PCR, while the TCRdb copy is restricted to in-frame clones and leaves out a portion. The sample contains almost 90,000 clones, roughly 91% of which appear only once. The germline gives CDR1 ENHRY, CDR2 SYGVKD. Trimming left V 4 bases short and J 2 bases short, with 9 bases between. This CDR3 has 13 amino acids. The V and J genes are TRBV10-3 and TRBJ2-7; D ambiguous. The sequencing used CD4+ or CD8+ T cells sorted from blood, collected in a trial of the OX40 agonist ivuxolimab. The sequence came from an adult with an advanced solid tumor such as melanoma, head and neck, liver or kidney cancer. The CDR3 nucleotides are TGTGCCATCAGTGGGGTCGGAACCTACGAGCAGTACTTC. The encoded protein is CAISGVGTYEQYF.